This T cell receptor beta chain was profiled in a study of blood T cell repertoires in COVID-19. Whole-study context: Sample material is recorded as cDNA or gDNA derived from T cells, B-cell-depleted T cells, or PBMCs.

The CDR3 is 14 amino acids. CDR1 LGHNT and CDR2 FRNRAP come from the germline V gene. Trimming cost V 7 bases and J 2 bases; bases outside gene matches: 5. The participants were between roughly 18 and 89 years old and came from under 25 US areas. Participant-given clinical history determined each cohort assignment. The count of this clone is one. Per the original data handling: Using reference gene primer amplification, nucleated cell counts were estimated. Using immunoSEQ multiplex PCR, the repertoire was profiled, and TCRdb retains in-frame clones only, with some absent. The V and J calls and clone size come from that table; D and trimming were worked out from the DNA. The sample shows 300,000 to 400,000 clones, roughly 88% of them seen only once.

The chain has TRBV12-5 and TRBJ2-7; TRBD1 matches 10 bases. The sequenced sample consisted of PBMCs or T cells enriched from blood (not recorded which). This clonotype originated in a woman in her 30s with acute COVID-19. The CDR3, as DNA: TGTGCTAGTGCCAGACAGGGGGCCGCCTACGAGCAGTACTTC. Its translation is CASARQGAAYEQYF.